The present T cell receptor (beta chain) was sequenced within a study of Graves' ophthalmopathy and Graves' hyperthyroidism. Germline V gene sequence: CDR1 GTSNPN, CDR2 SVGIG (reference sequence). The CDR3 runs to 13 residues. V lost 2 bases, J lost 2 bases, and 9 bases lay in between. This clonotype has at least ten counts. The antigen is not known. Researchers classed hyperthyroidism as stable given no ophthalmopathy within 18 months of follow-up. Thyroid ultrasound, orbital computed tomography, TRAb, serum thyroxine and clinical symptoms formed the basis of diagnosis. The study amplified TCR beta CDR3 regions using RNA transcripts. The authors performed first-round RT-PCR with HTBI primers and then a second-round multiplex PCR. TCRdb re-derived calls from the multiplex PCR reads in MiXCR, one entry per CDR3 protein. The repertoire holds roughly 610,000 distinct CDR3 sequences, with over 20% as singletons.

Points from the study as a whole: Most expanded thyroid clonotypes above 0.001 frequency also appeared in blood.

The rearrangement joins TRBV30 to TRBJ2-5; D unclear. The source of this sequence is a woman aged 18 to 35 with stable Graves' hyperthyroidism. Some clones in this sample may be carry-over from other donors' samples. Source material: peripheral blood. In DNA, the CDR3 is TGTGCCTGGAGTTGGCAGCAACAAGAGACCCAGTACTTC. It specifies CAWSWQQQETQYF.